What follows are 5 T cell receptor beta chains derived from one specimen sequenced in a study of cytomegalovirus exposure and HLA in healthy donors. This PCR relied on a set of 60 Vbeta primers and 13 Jbeta primers. Libraries were prepared by immunoSEQ multiplex PCR; TCRdb keeps only in-frame clonotypes and omits some of them. Among under 200,000 clones, about 70% were seen once, and the ten largest hold 2.8%. The specimen was PBMCs. These receptors originate from a woman aged 40-49 years in good health and CMV-seropositive.

The chain couples TRBV27 to TRBJ1-4; no reliable D call. Between the trimmed V and J ends, which lost 8 bases and 0 bases, there was a span of 13 bases. This CDR3 spans 15 amino acids. Germline V lookup: CDR1 MNHEY, CDR2 SMNVEV (reference sequence). The CDR3 spells CASGNAGTTNEKLFF. CDR3 bases: TGTGCCAGCGGAAACGCAGGAACAACTAATGAAAAACTGTTTTTT.

The count of this clone is one. The chain employs TRBV10-1 and TRBJ2-5; D call uncertain. The V end was cut by 4 bases, the J end by 5 bases, with 11 bases between. Germline CDR1 WNHNN, CDR2 SYGVQD (reference sequence). The CDR3 has 13 amino acids. CDR3 coding DNA: TGCGCCAGCAGTGGTAGATCCAGGGAGACCCAGTACTTC. It codes for CASSGRSRETQYF.

The V gene is TRBV10-3, the J gene TRBJ2-3; 7 bases are shared with TRBD1. Trimming took 4 bases from V and 2 from J; bases not matched to a gene: 3. The CDR3 runs 14 residues. Germline CDR1 reads ENHRY; CDR2 reads SYGVKD. CDR3 bases: TGTGCCATCAGTGCAGACAGGGACACAGATACGCAGTATTTT. This codes for CAISADRDTDTQYF.

The chain is built from TRBV27 and TRBJ2-4; 10 nucleotides align to TRBD1. The junction had 6 bases not matched to a gene; V was cut back by 7 bases and J by 9 bases. The V gene's germline CDR1 is MNHEY and CDR2 SMNVEV (reference sequence). The CDR3 spans 13 residues. Here the CDR3 reads CASTFGQGGIQYF. The DNA of the CDR3 is TGTGCCAGCACCTTCGGACAGGGGGGCATTCAGTACTTC.

The chain employs TRBV28 and TRBJ2-2, with a weak D call TRBD1 (6 bases). Germline values: CDR1 MDHEN, CDR2 SYDVKM. The CDR3 is 12 residues long. V gave up 10 bases and J gave up 6 bases, with 12 bases separating them. This chain's CDR3 is CATQGGPGELFF. The CDR3 DNA is TGTGCCACCCAAGGGGGTCCCGGGGAGCTGTTTTTT.